The 13 T cell receptor beta chains in this list originate from one sample, sequenced in a study of CD8+ T cells in alopecia areata. Investigators isolated RNA and reverse transcribed it into cDNA to act as the sequencing template. Sequencing was performed with immunoSEQ multiplex PCR; in TCRdb, only in-frame clones are kept and a portion is missing. Of 100,000 to 150,000 clones listed, approximately 38% were seen once; the top ten hold roughly 3.2%. The specimen was CD4+ T cells sorted from blood. Every receptor here comes from a human donor with alopecia areata.

This sequence joins TRBV4-2 and TRBJ2-2, with TRBD2 matching over 9 bases. The J segment lost 2 bases and the V segment lost 2 bases, leaving 12 bases of the junction unmatched. Germline V gene sequence: CDR1 LGHNA, CDR2 YNFKEQ. The CDR3 extends over 19 amino acids. The CDR3 region is CASSQTPLRLAGNTGELFF. The CDR3 coding sequence is TGTGCCAGCAGCCAAACCCCGCTGCGGCTAGCGGGAAACACCGGGGAGCTGTTTTTT.

This clone was detected a few times. The chain has TRBV11-2 and TRBJ2-5; D unresolved. CDR1 is SGHAT and CDR2 is FQNNGV in the germline V gene. The CDR3 has 14 amino acids. The germline V and J ends were trimmed by 3 bases and 2 bases, with 10 bases remaining between them. CDR3 nucleotides: TGTGCCAGCAGCTTTTTCGGGTTACAAGAGACCCAGTACTTC. Translating it yields CASSFFGLQETQYF. The full variable domain, its missing parts supplied by reference TRBV11-2 and TRBJ2-5, is EAGVAQSPRYKIIEKRQSVAFWCNPISGHATLYWYQQILGQGPKLLIQFQNNGVVDDSQLPKDRFSAERLKGVDSTLKIQPAKLEDSAVYLCASSFFGLQETQYFGPGTRLLVL.

This clone was observed a handful of times. V gene TRBV6-5 combines with J gene TRBJ1-1; tentatively, D is TRBD1 (6 bases). V gave up 2 bases and J gave up 4 bases, with 11 bases separating them. This CDR3 has 14 residues. Germline CDR1 MNHEY, CDR2 SVGAGI. CDR3 residues: CASSYTGGGTEAFF. The CDR3, as DNA: TGTGCCAGCAGTTACACCGGGGGCGGCACTGAAGCTTTCTTT.

J is TRBJ1-2 and V is TRBV29-1; 8 bases are shared with TRBD1. The CDR3 totals 18 residues. Germline CDR1 SQVTM, CDR2 ANQGSEA. The V segment lost 6 bases and the J segment 0 bases; nucleotides outside the gene matches: 18. In nucleotides, the CDR3 is TGCAGCGTCCTTGGGACAGGTACGGCGTTTGATGCTAACTATGGCTACACCTTC. Its translation: CSVLGTGTAFDANYGYTF.

The sample holds one count of this clone. This chain connects TRBV5-1 to TRBJ2-1; D is perhaps TRBD2 (6 bases). Trimming stripped 2 bases from V and 1 base from J, with 13 bases between. The CDR3 has 16 amino acids. Germline loops: CDR1 SGHRS, CDR2 YFSETQ. CDR3 loop: CASSLGNSGSYNEQFF. CDR3 in DNA: TGCGCCAGCAGCTTAGGAAATAGCGGATCCTACAATGAGCAGTTCTTC. Supplemented by reference TRBV5-1 and TRBJ2-1, the full variable domain reads KAGVTQTPRYLIKTRGQQVTLSCSPISGHRSVSWYQQTPGQGLQFLFEYFSETQRNKGNFPGRFSGRQFSNSRSEMNVSTLELGDSALYLCASSLGNSGSYNEQFFGPGTRLTVL.

This chain joins TRBV7-9 and TRBJ2-1; D is unresolved. Looked up from germline, CDR1 is SEHNR and CDR2 is FQNEAQ (reference sequence). Trimming removed 1 base from V and 6 bases from J, with 1 base in between. The CDR3 has 11 residues. The CDR3 DNA sequence: TGTGCCAGCAGCTTAGTCAATGAGCAGTTCTTC. It codes for CASSLVNEQFF.

Within the sample, this clone is medium-sized. V usage is TRBV7-9 and J usage is TRBJ2-5; possible D gene TRBD2, 5 bases. The V end was cut by 6 bases, the J end by 7 bases, with 12 bases between. This CDR3 region has 12 residues. Per the germline V gene, CDR1 is SEHNR and CDR2 is FQNEAQ (reference sequence). CDR3 sequence: CASSWGEGTQYF. The CDR3, as DNA: TGTGCCAGCAGTTGGGGAGAGGGGACCCAGTACTTC.

This clone was observed a few times. Written as DNA, the CDR3 is TGCAGCGTTGAATTGGCGGGGCCCCCAGTCCAGTACTTC. Translated, it gives CSVELAGPPVQYF. V and J are TRBV29-1 and TRBJ2-7; perhaps TRBD2 as D (6 bases). Germline values: CDR1 SQVTM, CDR2 ANQGSEA. CDR3 length: 13 amino acids. V lost 2 bases and J lost 10, with 18 bases in between.

This clone was counted a few times. Other DNA sequences in the sample encode the same CDR3. CDR3 DNA: TGCAGCGTTGGGGGAGACCAGCCCCAGCATTTT. This sequence encodes CSVGGDQPQHF. V and J are TRBV29-1 and TRBJ1-5; D uncertain. There are 11 residues in the CDR3. The germline V and J ends were trimmed by 4 bases and 7 bases, with 8 bases remaining between them. CDR1 is SQVTM and CDR2 is ANQGSEA in the germline V gene.

The rearrangement uses TRBV2 and TRBJ1-5; D is uncertain. V lost 2 bases and J 6 bases, leaving 11 bases between the germline ends. The CDR3 spans 14 residues. Germline CDR1 reads SNHLY; CDR2 reads FYNNEI. CDR3 sequence: CASSESAEFQPQHF. CDR3 sequence (DNA): TGTGCCAGCAGTGAATCCGCGGAGTTTCAGCCCCAGCATTTT.

The chain carries TRBV5-1 and TRBJ2-1, with 8 positions matching TRBD2. The V segment lost 6 bases and the J segment 3 bases; nucleotides outside the gene matches: 2. This CDR3 has 13 residues. Per germline, CDR1 SGHRS and CDR2 YFSETQ. The CDR3 here is CASTAGGYNEQFF. Here the CDR3 DNA reads TGCGCCAGCACGGCGGGGGGCTACAATGAGCAGTTCTTC.

The CDR3 DNA follows: TGTGCCAGCAGCTTAGATGGGGGGGCCCAGATCCTAGGGCAGTACTTC. It yields the protein CASSLDGGAQILGQYF. The chain couples TRBV7-9 to TRBJ2-7, with a weak D call TRBD2 (7 bases). V was pared by 1 base and J by 9 bases, with 22 bases between. Germline V gives CDR1 SEHNR, CDR2 FQNEAQ (reference sequence). This CDR3 comprises 16 residues.

This clone was seen only a few times. V usage is TRBV7-2 and J usage is TRBJ1-5, with D unclear. This CDR3 comprises 12 residues. Germline V CDR1 and CDR2: SGHTA, FQGNSA. V shed 6 bases and J shed 6 bases, with 9 bases lying between them. The CDR3 DNA reads as TGTGCCAGCAGTCTGCAAGGTCAGCCCCAGCATTTT. Protein: CASSLQGQPQHF.